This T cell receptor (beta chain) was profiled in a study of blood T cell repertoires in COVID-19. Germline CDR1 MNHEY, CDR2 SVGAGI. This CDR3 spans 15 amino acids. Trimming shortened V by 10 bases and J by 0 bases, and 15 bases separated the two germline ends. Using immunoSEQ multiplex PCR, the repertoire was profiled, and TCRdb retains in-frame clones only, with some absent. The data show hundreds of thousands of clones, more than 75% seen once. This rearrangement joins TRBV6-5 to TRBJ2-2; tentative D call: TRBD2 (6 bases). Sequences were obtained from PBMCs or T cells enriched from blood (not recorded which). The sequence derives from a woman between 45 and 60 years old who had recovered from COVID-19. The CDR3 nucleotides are TGTGCCACTGAGACCGGGGGAACGAACACCGGGGAGCTGTTTTTT. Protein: CATETGGTNTGELFF.